The rows below give T cell receptor beta chains drawn from one sample of a study of shared clonotypes between healthy human individuals. Assay used: immunoSEQ multiplex PCR; TCRdb lists only in-frame clones, some missing. Seen here are around 620,000 clones, about 95% observed once, and the top ten hold 0.095% to 0.14%. Material for sequencing was naive CD8+ T cells sorted from blood. These receptors were obtained from a woman aged 30 to 39 in good health. Both conserved end residues are trimmed from each CDR3.

TRBV28,ASTQPGLNYEQY
TRBV27,ASSFSLAGYNEQF
TRBV7-8,ASSLNRVAGVNTDTQY
TRBV19,ASSIVDELGSYEQY
TRBV28,ASNVGPRGNTIY
TRBV28,ATSPAYEQY
TRBV4-1,ASSQDSKGHSYEQY
TRBV19,ASVSGSYYNEQF
TRBV2,ASSDEEQY
TRBV12-5,ASGFSLGQGTLTDTQY